The sequence of this TCR beta chain was determined in a study of blood T cell repertoires in COVID-19. The germline V and J ends were trimmed by 0 bases and 4 bases, with 18 bases remaining between them. Per the germline V gene, CDR1 is LGHNA and CDR2 is YSLEER. The CDR3 spans 18 residues. TCRdb's copy holds only in-frame clones and misses some; the assay was immunoSEQ multiplex PCR. The sample consists of under 200,000 clones, over 75% of them appearing once. The source is a man in his forties or fifties with active or convalescent COVID-19. Source material: peripheral blood. V gene TRBV4-3 combines with J gene TRBJ1-4; no clear D gene. As DNA, the CDR3 is TGCGCCAGCAGCCAAGATCAGGCGGGCCCGGCCCTTAATGAAAAACTGTTTTTT. Its protein product is CASSQDQAGPALNEKLFF.